Given below is one T cell receptor (beta chain) in context. The trim removed 5 bases at V and 2 bases at J, leaving 4 bases unmatched. CDR3 length equals 14 residues. Germline-derived CDR1 and CDR2 are LNHDA and SQIVND (reference sequence). These data originate in a study of blood T cell repertoires in COVID-19. Study information: Acute and convalescent COVID-19 specimens originated in the United States, Italy and Spain. PBMCs, B-cell-depleted T cells, or T cells were the source of the cDNA or gDNA that made up the material.

As handled by the study authors: By means of reference gene primer amplification, nucleated cell counts were estimated. Generated by immunoSEQ multiplex PCR, the TCRdb table keeps only in-frame clones and is missing some. V, J and clone size are those of that table, while D and trimming were read from the DNA. The sample holds 200,000 or so clones; 84% are singletons and the top ten take 5.1%. This sequence originates from a woman between 65 and 79 years old with active or convalescent COVID-19. The rearrangement uses TRBV19 and TRBJ2-7; TRBD1 aligns across 9 bases. What was sequenced was peripheral blood. The CDR3 sequence: CASSLGQGPYEQYF. CDR3 DNA: TGTGCCAGTAGTCTGGGACAGGGTCCCTACGAGCAGTACTTC.